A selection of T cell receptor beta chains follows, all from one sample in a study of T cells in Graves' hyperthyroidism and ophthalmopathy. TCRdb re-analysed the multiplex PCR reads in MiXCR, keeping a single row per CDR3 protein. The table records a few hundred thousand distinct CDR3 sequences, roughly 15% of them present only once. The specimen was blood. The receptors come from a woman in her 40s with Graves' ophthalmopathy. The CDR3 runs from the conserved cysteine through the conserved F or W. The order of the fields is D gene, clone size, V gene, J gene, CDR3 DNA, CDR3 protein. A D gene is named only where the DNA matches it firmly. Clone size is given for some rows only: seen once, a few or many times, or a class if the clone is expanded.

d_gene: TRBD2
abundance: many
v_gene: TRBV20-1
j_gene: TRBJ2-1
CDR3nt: TGCAGTGCTAACGCCAGGGGAAGGCGTCTAGCGGGAGGTATCCCCTACAATGAGCAGTTCTTC
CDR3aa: CSANARGRRLAGGIPYNEQFF

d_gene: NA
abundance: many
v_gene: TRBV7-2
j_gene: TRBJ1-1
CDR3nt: TGTGCCAGCAGCTCGAAACTCGAAGGAAACACTGAAGCTTTCTTT
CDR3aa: CASSSKLEGNTEAFF

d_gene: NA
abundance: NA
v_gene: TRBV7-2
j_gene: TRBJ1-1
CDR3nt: TGTGCCAGCAGCTTAGTAGCCCTAGAAGCTTTCTTT
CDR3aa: CASSLVALEAFF

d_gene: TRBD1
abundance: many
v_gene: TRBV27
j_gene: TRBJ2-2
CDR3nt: TGTGCCAGCAGTCCGCGGTGGGACAGGGGGCAGTCCGGGGAGCTGTTTTTT
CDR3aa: CASSPRWDRGQSGELFF

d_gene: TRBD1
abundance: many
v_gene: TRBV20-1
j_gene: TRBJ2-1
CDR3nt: TGCAGTGCTAGAGGAGGGACAGGTTTCGGCAATGAGCAGTTCTTC
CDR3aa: CSARGGTGFGNEQFF

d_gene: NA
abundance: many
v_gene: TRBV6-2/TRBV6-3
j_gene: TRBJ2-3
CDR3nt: TGTGCCAGCAGTCGGGACGTCACAGATACGCAGTATTTT
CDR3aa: CASSRDVTDTQYF

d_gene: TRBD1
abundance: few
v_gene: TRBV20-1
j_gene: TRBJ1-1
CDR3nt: TGCAGTGCTAGAGAGGGGGGACAGGGACCTGAAGCTTTCTTT
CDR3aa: CSAREGGQGPEAFF

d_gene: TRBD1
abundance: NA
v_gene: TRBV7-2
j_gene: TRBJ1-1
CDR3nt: TGTGCCAGCAGCTCGGGAGGGACAGGGGCCGCGGTCACTGAAGCTTTCTTT
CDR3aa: CASSSGGTGAAVTEAFF

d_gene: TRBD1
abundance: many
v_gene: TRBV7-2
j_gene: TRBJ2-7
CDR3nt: TGTGCCAGCAGCCCCGGGGACAGGCACCCCCAGCAGTACTTC
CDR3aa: CASSPGDRHPQQYF

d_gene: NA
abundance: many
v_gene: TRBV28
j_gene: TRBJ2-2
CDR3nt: TGTGCCAGCAGCCTCCCGACGGGGCACACCGAGGAGCTGTTTTTT
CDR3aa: CASSLPTGHTEELFF

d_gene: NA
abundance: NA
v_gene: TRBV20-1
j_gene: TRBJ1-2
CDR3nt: TGCAGTGCTAGACCTACTGGGGAATTCTATGGCTACACCTTC
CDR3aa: CSARPTGEFYGYTF

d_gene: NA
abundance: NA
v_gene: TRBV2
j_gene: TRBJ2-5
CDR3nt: TGCGCCAGCAGCCACGATCACGTACAAGAGACCCAGTACTTC
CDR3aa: CASSHDHVQETQYF

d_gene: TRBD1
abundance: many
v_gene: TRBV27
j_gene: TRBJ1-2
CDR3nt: TGTGCCAGCAGTCCGACAGGGGTGAAAGGCTACACCTTC
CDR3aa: CASSPTGVKGYTF

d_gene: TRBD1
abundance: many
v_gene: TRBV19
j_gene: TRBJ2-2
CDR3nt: TGTGCCAGTAGTATACTCCCGGGACAGGGAATGGCCGGGGAGCTGTTTTTT
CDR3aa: CASSILPGQGMAGELFF

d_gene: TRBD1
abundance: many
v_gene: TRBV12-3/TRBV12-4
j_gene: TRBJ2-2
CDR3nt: TGTGCCAGCAGTTTAACAGGGGGAAAAACCGGGGAGCTGTTTTTT
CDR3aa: CASSLTGGKTGELFF

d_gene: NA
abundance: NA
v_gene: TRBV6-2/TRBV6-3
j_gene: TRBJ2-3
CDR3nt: TGTGCCAGCGGCTCCTCGGGACTCCTCAACACAGATACGCAGTATTTT
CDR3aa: CASGSSGLLNTDTQYF

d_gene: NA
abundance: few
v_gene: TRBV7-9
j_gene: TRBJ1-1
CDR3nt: TGTGCCAGCAGCTTAATAAGCCCGAACACTGAAGCTTTCTTT
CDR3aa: CASSLISPNTEAFF

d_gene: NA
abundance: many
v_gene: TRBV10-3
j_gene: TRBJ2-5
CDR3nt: TGTGCCATCGGCGGGTACGGAGGGGACCGAGAGACCCAGTACTTC
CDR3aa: CAIGGYGGDRETQYF

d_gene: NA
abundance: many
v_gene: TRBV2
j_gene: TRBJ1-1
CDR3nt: TGTGCCAGCATACAGGGCTATGAAGCTTTCTTT
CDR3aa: CASIQGYEAFF

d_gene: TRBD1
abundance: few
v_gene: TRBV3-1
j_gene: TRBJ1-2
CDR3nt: TGTGCCAGCAGCCGGGACAGGGTGCAGAGGGGCTATGGCTACACCTTC
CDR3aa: CASSRDRVQRGYGYTF

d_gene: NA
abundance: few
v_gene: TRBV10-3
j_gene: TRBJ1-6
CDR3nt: TGTGCCATCAGTGACACAGTTGGCTCACCCCTCCACTTT
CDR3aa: CAISDTVGSPLHF

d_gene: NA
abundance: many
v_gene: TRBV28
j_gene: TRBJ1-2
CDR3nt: TGTGCCAGCAGTGGAACAGGGTCCGGCTACACCTTC
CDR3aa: CASSGTGSGYTF

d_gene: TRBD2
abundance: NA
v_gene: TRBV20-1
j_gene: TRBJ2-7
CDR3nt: TGCAGTGCTCGTGGACTAGCGGGACTTAGCTCCTACGAGCAGTACTTC
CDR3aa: CSARGLAGLSSYEQYF

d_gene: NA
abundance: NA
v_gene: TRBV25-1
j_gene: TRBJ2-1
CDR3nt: TGTGCCAGCAGTGAACCCCCAGGGGTGAGCCTTAAACAAGAGACCCAGTTCTTC
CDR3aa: CASSEPPGVSLKQETQFF

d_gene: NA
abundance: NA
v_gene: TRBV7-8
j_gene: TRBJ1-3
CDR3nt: TGTGCCAGCAGCCCCGAGCGCCTCTCTGGAAACACCATATATTTT
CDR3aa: CASSPERLSGNTIYF

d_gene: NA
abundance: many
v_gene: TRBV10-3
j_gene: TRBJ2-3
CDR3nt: TGTGCCATCAGGGACAGTAGCACAGATACGCAGTATTTT
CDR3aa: CAIRDSSTDTQYF

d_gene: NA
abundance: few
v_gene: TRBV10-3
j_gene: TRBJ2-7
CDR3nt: TGTGCCATCCGGGGCGCAGGGAGCTACGAGCAGTACTTC
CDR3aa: CAIRGAGSYEQYF

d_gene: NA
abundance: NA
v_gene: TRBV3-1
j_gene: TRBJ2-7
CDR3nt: TGTGCCAGCAGCCAAGATGAGGGCAGTTTGGACGAGCAGTACTTC
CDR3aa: CASSQDEGSLDEQYF

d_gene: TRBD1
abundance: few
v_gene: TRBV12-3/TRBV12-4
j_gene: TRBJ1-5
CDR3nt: TGTGCCAGCAGTTTACTACTGGGACAGGTCCCCAATCAGCCCCAGCATTTT
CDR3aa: CASSLLLGQVPNQPQHF

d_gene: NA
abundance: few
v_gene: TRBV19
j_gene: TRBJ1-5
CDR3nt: TGTGCCAGTAGTATACCCGCTGGGGGCAATCAGCCCCAGCATTTT
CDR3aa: CASSIPAGGNQPQHF

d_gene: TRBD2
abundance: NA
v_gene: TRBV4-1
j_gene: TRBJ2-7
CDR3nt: TGCGCCAGCAGCCAAGGTACCCTAGCGGGGAGGACAACCTACGAGCAGTACTTC
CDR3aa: CASSQGTLAGRTTYEQYF

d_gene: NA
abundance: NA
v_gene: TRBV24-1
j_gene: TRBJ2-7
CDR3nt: TGTGCCACCAGTGAGGCGGGGCGGAGCTACGAGCAGTACTTC
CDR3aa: CATSEAGRSYEQYF

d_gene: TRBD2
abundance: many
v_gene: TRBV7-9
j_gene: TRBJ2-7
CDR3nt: TGTGCCAGCAGCTTAGTTGGGACTAGCAACGAGCAGTACTTC
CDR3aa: CASSLVGTSNEQYF

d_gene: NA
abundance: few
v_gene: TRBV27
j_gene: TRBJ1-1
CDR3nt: TGTGCCAGCAGTTTAGGGGGGGGGGTCATGAACACTGAAGCTTTCTTT
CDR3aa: CASSLGGGVMNTEAFF

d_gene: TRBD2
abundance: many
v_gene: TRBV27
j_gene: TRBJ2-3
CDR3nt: TGTGCCAGCAGTTTATTTGCGGGGGATAGAGTTTATACGCAGTATTTT
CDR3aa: CASSLFAGDRVYTQYF

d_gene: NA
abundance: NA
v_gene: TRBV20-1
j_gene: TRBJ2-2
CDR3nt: TGCAGTGCAGGGGTGGGGGCCGGGGAGCTGTTTTTT
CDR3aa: CSAGVGAGELFF

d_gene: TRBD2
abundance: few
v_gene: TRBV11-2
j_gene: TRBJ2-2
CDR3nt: TGTGCCAGCAGCGGACGACTAGCGGGGGGTGCGAACACCGGGGAGCTGTTTTTT
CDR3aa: CASSGRLAGGANTGELFF

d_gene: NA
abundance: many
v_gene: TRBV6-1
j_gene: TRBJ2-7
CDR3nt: TGTGCCAGCAGTGGGGGTCGACCGTTGACTAGACCGGGCGAGCAGTACTTC
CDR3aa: CASSGGRPLTRPGEQYF

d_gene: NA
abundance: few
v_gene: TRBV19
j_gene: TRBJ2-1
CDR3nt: TGTGCCAGTAGTCCCAATAGACAAAAAATAGGGTCTGAGCAGTTCTTC
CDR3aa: CASSPNRQKIGSEQFF

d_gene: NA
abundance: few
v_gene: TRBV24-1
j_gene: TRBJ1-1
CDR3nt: TGTGCCACCAGGGGCCGGGGGGACACTGAAGCTTTCTTT
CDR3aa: CATRGRGDTEAFF

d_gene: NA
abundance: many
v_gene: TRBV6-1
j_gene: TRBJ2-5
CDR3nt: TGTGCCAGCAGTGAAATCTCGAGACAGGAACAAGAGACCCAGTACTTC
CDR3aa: CASSEISRQEQETQYF

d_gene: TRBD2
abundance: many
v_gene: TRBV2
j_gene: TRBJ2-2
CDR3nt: TGTGCCAGCAGTGGGCGGAGCGGGAGATCCGGCGGGGAGCTGTTTTTT
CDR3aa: CASSGRSGRSGGELFF

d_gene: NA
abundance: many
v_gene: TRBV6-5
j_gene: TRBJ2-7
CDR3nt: TGTGCCAGCAGTTACTCGAACAGGGTGTACGAGCAGTACTTC
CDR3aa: CASSYSNRVYEQYF

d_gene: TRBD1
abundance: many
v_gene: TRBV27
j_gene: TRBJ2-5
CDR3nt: TGTGCCAGCAGTTTCGGGACAGGGTATCGAGAGACCCAGTACTTC
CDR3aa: CASSFGTGYRETQYF

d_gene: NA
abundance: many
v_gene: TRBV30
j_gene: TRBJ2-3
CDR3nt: TGTGCCTGGAGTGTACTCAGGGGAGATACGCAGTATTTT
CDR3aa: CAWSVLRGDTQYF